This T cell receptor beta chain was identified during a study of CD8 T cells in ankylosing spondylitis. Of note for this clonotype: No antigen is known for it.

The CDR3 extends over 16 amino acids. Germline V CDR1 and CDR2: SGHTA, FQGNSA. By quantitative 5'-RACE with molecular barcodes, the TCR beta libraries were made. MiXCR, run by TCRdb on the 5' RACE reads, gives a single entry per CDR3 protein. The sample has about 120,000 distinct CDR3 sequences, roughly 15% seen once; the top ten hold 2.5% to 3.5%. The study's findings and limits: Certain motif variants had earlier been reported in reactive arthritis synovial fluid and blood. Within matched ankylosing spondylitis synovial fluid, disease-linked clones were reportedly significantly enriched.

Sample: blood, either unsorted or a sorted T cell fraction (not recorded which). The V call is TRBV7-2, the J call TRBJ1-4; 9 nucleotides agree with TRBD1. This sequence was found in a female donor with ankylosing spondylitis or in good health (not recorded which). The CDR3 sequence: CASRARAGTGNEKLFF. DNA of the CDR3: TGTGCTAGTAGGGCCAGGGCCGGGACAGGGAATGAAAAACTGTTTTTT. Filled out from reference TRBV7-2 and TRBJ1-4, the complete variable domain reads GAGVSQSPSNKVTEKGKDVELRCDPISGHTALYWYRQSLGQGLEFLIYFQGNSAPDKSGLPSDRFSAERTGGSVSTLTIQRTQQEDSAVYLCASRARAGTGNEKLFFGSGTQLSVL.